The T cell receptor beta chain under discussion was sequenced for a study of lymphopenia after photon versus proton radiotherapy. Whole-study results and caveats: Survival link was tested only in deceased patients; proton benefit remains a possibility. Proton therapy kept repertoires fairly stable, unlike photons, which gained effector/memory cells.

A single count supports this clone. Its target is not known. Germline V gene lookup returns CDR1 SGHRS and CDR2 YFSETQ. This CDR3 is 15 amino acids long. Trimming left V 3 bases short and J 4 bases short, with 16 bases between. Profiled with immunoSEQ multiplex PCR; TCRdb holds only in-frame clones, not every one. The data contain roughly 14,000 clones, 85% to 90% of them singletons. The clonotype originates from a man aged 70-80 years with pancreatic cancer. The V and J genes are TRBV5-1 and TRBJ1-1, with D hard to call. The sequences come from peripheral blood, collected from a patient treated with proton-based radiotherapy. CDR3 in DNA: TGCGCCAGCAGCTCTGAGACCAGAACGAGCACTGAAGCTTTCTTT. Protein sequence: CASSSETRTSTEAFF.